Reported below is one T cell receptor (beta chain). Its matching antigen is unknown. The germline gives CDR1 LNHDA, CDR2 SQIVND (reference sequence). Trimming took off 4 bases at V and 13 bases at J, with 13 bases between the two ends. This CDR3 region has 11 residues. The primer mix had 60 Vbeta and 13 Jbeta primers. Sequencing used immunoSEQ multiplex PCR; TCRdb keeps in-frame clones, though not all of them. The repertoire includes 140,000 to 150,000 clones, 73% of them detected once, and approximately 1.6% sits in the top ten. The record originates from a study of cytomegalovirus exposure and HLA in healthy donors. Overall study: As released early, the data held roughly 85 million unique TCRs from HLA-typed donors. General study results and limits: HLA alleles showed associations with fewer than 20,000 TCR beta sequences in a later analysis, at a 0.05 false discovery rate. Donors belonging to an Asian-associated ancestry cluster reportedly showed fewer N-insertions in productive TCRs than the roughly 670-donor mean, according to what a later analysis found.

The chain is built from TRBV19 and TRBJ1-2; TRBD1 might be the D (6 bases). Sequencing input: PBMCs. The sequence was collected from a woman under 30 in good health and CMV-seronegative. Here the CDR3 reads CASSNRESLTF. The CDR3 nucleotides are TGTGCCAGTAGTAACAGGGAATCCCTCACCTTC.